The rows below give T cell receptor beta chains drawn from one sample of a study of shared clonotypes between healthy human individuals. Using immunoSEQ multiplex PCR, the repertoire was profiled, and TCRdb retains in-frame clones only, with some absent. The repertoire holds hundreds of thousands of clones, with approximately 95% as singletons. The sample consisted of naive CD4+ T cells sorted from blood. All receptors derive from a woman aged 25-40 years in good health. Both conserved end residues are part of each CDR3. The D gene is left open where the match is weak. Clone size is stated in some rows and not others, as once, few, many or a class when expanded.

V gene	J gene	D gene	clone size	CDR3 protein	CDR3 DNA
TRBV6-6	TRBJ1-6	NA	NA	CASRGESPLHF	TGTGCCAGCAGGGGGGAATCACCCCTCCACTTT
TRBV5-1	TRBJ1-1	NA	NA	CASSLGIQGRGGTEAFF	TGCGCCAGCAGCTTGGGAATCCAGGGAAGAGGGGGCACTGAAGCTTTCTTT
TRBV28	TRBJ1-2	TRBD1	NA	CASSPLRTGSHYGYTF	TGTGCCAGCAGTCCCCTTCGGACAGGGAGTCACTATGGCTACACCTTC
TRBV5-1	TRBJ2-7	NA	NA	CASSLSSREQYF	TGCGCCAGCAGCTTGAGTAGCCGCGAGCAGTACTTC
TRBV5-1	TRBJ2-7	TRBD1	NA	CASSGDRSFYEQYF	TGCGCCAGCAGTGGGGACAGGTCCTTTTACGAGCAGTACTTC
TRBV5-4	TRBJ1-1	NA	NA	CASRPGEGETMNTEAFF	TGTGCCAGCAGACCTGGGGAAGGGGAAACAATGAACACTGAAGCTTTCTTT
TRBV19	TRBJ2-2	TRBD2	NA	CASTSRSGRAGELFF	TGTGCCAGTACCTCGCGGAGCGGGAGAGCCGGGGAGCTGTTTTTT
TRBV5-4	TRBJ2-1	TRBD2	NA	CASSQNLYGRASYNEQFF	TGTGCCAGCAGCCAGAACTTATACGGGAGGGCCTCCTACAATGAGCAGTTCTTC
TRBV28	TRBJ2-1	NA	NA	CASSPKYNEQFF	TGTGCCAGCAGTCCAAAGTACAATGAGCAGTTCTTC
TRBV19	TRBJ2-7	TRBD2	NA	CASSIGGTSGTYEQYF	TGTGCCAGTAGTATAGGTGGGACTAGCGGGACCTACGAGCAGTACTTC
TRBV6-6	TRBJ1-2	TRBD1	NA	CASRPGQGAIYGYTF	TGTGCCAGCAGACCCGGACAGGGCGCCATTTATGGCTACACCTTC
TRBV20-1	TRBJ2-1	NA	NA	CSAREDNEQFF	TGCAGTGCTAGAGAGGACAATGAGCAGTTCTTC
TRBV5-8	TRBJ1-2	NA	NA	CASSSVSRGANYGYTF	TGTGCCAGCAGCTCCGTTTCGAGGGGAGCTAACTATGGCTACACCTTC
TRBV10-3	TRBJ2-7	TRBD1	NA	CAISEPGQGALAGAIDSYEQYF	TGTGCCATCAGTGAACCGGGACAGGGGGCCCTAGCGGGGGCTATAGACTCCTACGAGCAGTACTTC
TRBV18	TRBJ1-5	TRBD1	NA	CASSPPGQYNQPQHF	TGTGCCAGCTCACCACCGGGACAGTACAATCAGCCCCAGCATTTT
TRBV6-1	TRBJ2-4	TRBD2	once	CASTQGLAPGIQYF	TGTGCCAGCACCCAGGGACTAGCGCCAGGCATTCAGTACTTC
TRBV28	TRBJ2-6	NA	NA	CASSLFASPSGANVLTF	TGTGCCAGCAGTTTATTCGCTAGCCCCTCTGGGGCCAACGTCCTGACTTTC
TRBV30	TRBJ2-1	TRBD2	NA	CAWSGLAGDGQFF	TGTGCCTGGAGTGGACTAGCGGGAGACGGGCAGTTCTTC
TRBV2	TRBJ2-5	TRBD2	NA	CASSERLAGGFWGTTQYF	TGTGCCAGCAGTGAAAGGCTAGCGGGAGGGTTCTGGGGGACGACCCAGTACTTC
TRBV2	TRBJ2-3	NA	NA	CASSDRVATQYF	TGTGCCAGCAGTGACAGGGTGGCTACGCAGTATTTT
TRBV5-5	TRBJ1-3	NA	NA	CASSSGGPGNTIYF	TGTGCCAGCAGCTCTGGGGGGCCTGGAAACACCATATATTTT
TRBV19	TRBJ2-1	TRBD1	NA	CASWTGRVYNEQFF	TGTGCCAGTTGGACAGGGAGAGTGTACAATGAGCAGTTCTTC
TRBV10-3	TRBJ2-7	NA	NA	CAISEFGQLYEQYF	TGTGCCATCAGTGAGTTCGGACAGCTCTACGAGCAGTACTTC
TRBV5-4	TRBJ2-1	NA	NA	CASSLWVGDEQFF	TGTGCCAGCAGCTTGTGGGTAGGCGACGAGCAGTTCTTC
TRBV4-1	TRBJ1-6	NA	NA	CASSEGTGRYSPLHF	TGCGCCAGCAGCGAAGGGACGGGGCGATATTCACCCCTCCACTTT
TRBV5-8	TRBJ1-5	NA	NA	CASSFLGSLGNQPQHF	TGTGCCAGCAGCTTTTTGGGGTCGCTCGGCAATCAGCCCCAGCATTTT
TRBV6-6	TRBJ1-2	NA	NA	CASSSGDLAYGYTF	TGTGCCAGCAGCTCCGGGGATTTGGCCTATGGCTACACCTTC
TRBV18	TRBJ2-6	NA	NA	CASSLDPSSGANVLTF	TGTGCCAGCTCACTTGACCCAAGTTCTGGGGCCAACGTCCTGACTTTC
TRBV4-2	TRBJ2-1	NA	NA	CASSRALEPDYNEQFF	TGTGCCAGCAGCCGAGCGCTCGAACCGGACTACAATGAGCAGTTCTTC
TRBV5-1	TRBJ2-7	TRBD1	NA	CASSYGTGLPYEQYF	TGCGCCAGCAGTTACGGGACAGGTCTACCCTACGAGCAGTACTTC
TRBV7-9	TRBJ1-2	NA	NA	CASSAGRINYGYTF	TGTGCCAGCAGCGCCGGACGGATTAACTATGGCTACACCTTC
TRBV1	TRBJ2-5	NA	NA	CTSSQEEGGGRAKETQYF	TGCACCAGCAGCCAAGAAGAGGGGGGCGGTAGAGCAAAAGAGACCCAGTACTTC
TRBV5-1	TRBJ1-4	NA	NA	CASSLALDSNEKLFF	TGCGCCAGCAGCTTGGCCTTGGACAGTAATGAAAAACTGTTTTTT
TRBV11-2	TRBJ2-7	NA	NA	CASSSAPGSSYEQYF	TGTGCCAGCAGCTCAGCACCGGGGTCCTCCTACGAGCAGTACTTC
TRBV5-1	TRBJ1-1	TRBD1	NA	CASSIRTGFENTEAFF	TGCGCCAGCAGCATAAGGACAGGTTTCGAAAACACTGAAGCTTTCTTT
TRBV18	TRBJ2-7	TRBD1	once	CASGTGDYEQYF	TGTGCCAGCGGGACAGGGGATTACGAGCAGTACTTC
TRBV11-2	TRBJ1-1	NA	NA	CASSSPANTEAFF	TGTGCCAGCAGCTCCCCAGCGAACACTGAAGCTTTCTTT
TRBV2	TRBJ2-7	NA	NA	CASRRRADNEQYF	TGTGCCAGTAGGAGGAGGGCCGATAACGAGCAGTACTTC
TRBV10-1	TRBJ2-1	TRBD2	NA	CASSDDVAGYDEQFF	TGCGCCAGCAGTGATGATGTAGCGGGATATGATGAGCAGTTCTTC
TRBV5-4	TRBJ2-1	NA	NA	CASSLRAGHYNEQFF	TGTGCCAGCAGCTTGAGAGCGGGACACTACAATGAGCAGTTCTTC
TRBV5-1	TRBJ2-7	NA	once	CASSNRDPYEQYF	TGCGCCAGCAGTAACAGGGACCCCTACGAGCAGTACTTC
TRBV7-9	TRBJ2-7	NA	NA	CASSPRADLSYEQYF	TGTGCCAGCAGCCCCCGAGCAGACCTATCCTACGAGCAGTACTTC
TRBV9	TRBJ2-1	NA	NA	CASSVYQGGNEQFF	TGTGCCAGCAGCGTATATCAGGGGGGGAATGAGCAGTTCTTC
TRBV6-6	TRBJ2-5	NA	NA	CASSPAGGERTQYF	TGTGCCAGCAGTCCCGCGGGTGGCGAAAGGACCCAGTACTTC
TRBV4-2	TRBJ2-1	NA	NA	CASSQEIRAEQFF	TGTGCCAGCAGCCAAGAGATAAGGGCCGAGCAGTTCTTC
TRBV7-2	TRBJ2-1	TRBD2	NA	CASSAHPGTTNNEQFF	TGTGCCAGCAGCGCACACCCCGGGACTACAAACAATGAGCAGTTCTTC
TRBV27	TRBJ2-7	NA	NA	CASRHDSLAYEQYF	TGTGCCAGCAGGCACGACTCGCTTGCTTACGAGCAGTACTTC
TRBV5-1	TRBJ2-2	NA	NA	CASSFPSGPGSTGELFF	TGCGCCAGCAGCTTTCCCTCGGGACCCGGGAGTACCGGGGAGCTGTTTTTT